The rows below give T cell receptor beta chains drawn from one sample of a study of blood T cell repertoires in COVID-19. Using immunoSEQ multiplex PCR, the repertoire was profiled, and TCRdb retains in-frame clones only, with some absent. Of about 140,000 clones detected, approximately 80% appear once; the ten largest clones hold approximately 1.8%. Input material: PBMCs or T cells enriched from blood (not recorded which). These receptors came from a woman between 18 and 30 years old who had been exposed to COVID-19. CDR3s include the opening cysteine and the closing phenylalanine or tryptophan. The D gene is left open where the match is weak. Size is stated for part of the rows, as once, few or many counts, or as a class when the clone is expanded.

CDR3 protein	CDR3 DNA	D gene	V gene	J gene	clone size
CASSSRRGDRGPWYGYTF	TGCGCCAGCAGCTCCCGACGGGGCGACAGGGGGCCATGGTATGGCTACACCTTC	TRBD1	TRBV5-1	TRBJ1-2	-
CASSDSSPYEQYF	TGTGCCAGTAGCGACAGTTCCCCCTACGAGCAGTACTTC	-	TRBV19	TRBJ2-7	-
CASKDRVGGYTF	TGTGCCAGTAAGGACAGGGTAGGAGGCTACACCTTC	TRBD1	TRBV19	TRBJ1-2	-
CASSPGGGRQYF	TGTGCCAGCAGCCCCGGGGGGGGACGGCAGTACTTC	TRBD2	TRBV7-3	TRBJ2-7	few
CASSLAPQDSYEQYF	TGTGCCAGCAGCTTGGCACCCCAGGACTCCTACGAGCAGTACTTC	-	TRBV5-5	TRBJ2-7	-
CAIRSSGFSGNTIYF	TGTGCCATCAGGTCTTCGGGGTTCTCTGGAAACACCATATATTTT	-	TRBV10-3	TRBJ1-3	once
CASRTGQGFMNTEAFF	TGTGCCAGCCGAACCGGACAGGGCTTCATGAACACTGAAGCTTTCTTT	TRBD1	TRBV7-9	TRBJ1-1	-
CASSGQSNQPQHF	TGTGCCAGCAGTGGTCAGAGCAATCAGCCCCAGCATTTT	-	TRBV6-2/TRBV6-3	TRBJ1-5	-
CASSTEPGVRTEAFF	TGTGCCAGTAGTACTGAACCGGGGGTGCGTACTGAAGCTTTCTTT	-	TRBV19	TRBJ1-1	once
CASSYPGLGQPQHF	TGTGCCAGCAGTTACCCAGGGCTTGGTCAGCCCCAGCATTTT	-	TRBV6-2/TRBV6-3	TRBJ1-5	once
CASSSLGGGDDYGYTF	TGTGCCAGCAGCTCTCTAGGGGGCGGGGATGACTATGGCTACACCTTC	TRBD1	TRBV7-9	TRBJ1-2	-
CASSHLSTANTGELFF	TGTGCCAGCAGCCACCTATCGACAGCTAACACCGGGGAGCTGTTTTTT	-	TRBV3-1/TRBV3-2	TRBJ2-2	-
CASSESSEGQDTQYF	TGTGCCAGCAGTGAGTCTAGCGAGGGCCAAGATACGCAGTATTTT	-	TRBV6-4	TRBJ2-3	-
CASRAVRDRGLSSGNTIYF	TGTGCCAGCAGAGCCGTCCGGGACAGGGGGCTTAGCTCTGGAAACACCATATATTTT	TRBD1	TRBV28	TRBJ1-3	once
CASAPTRQPQHF	TGTGCCAGCGCCCCGACAAGGCAGCCCCAGCATTTT	-	TRBV2	TRBJ1-5	-
CASSDVTSSGNTIYF	TGTGCCAGCAGTGATGTTACGAGCTCTGGAAACACCATATATTTT	-	TRBV2	TRBJ1-3	-
CATSAGGGGYQPQHF	TGTGCCACCAGTGCCGGGGGCGGGGGATATCAGCCCCAGCATTTT	-	TRBV24-1	TRBJ1-5	-
CASSLELGQGARGYTF	TGCGCCAGCAGCTTGGAATTGGGACAGGGGGCTAGGGGCTACACCTTC	TRBD1	TRBV5-1	TRBJ1-2	-
CASSEELSRAGGYGYTF	TGTGCCAGCAGTGAAGAGTTGAGTCGGGCGGGCGGCTATGGCTACACCTTC	-	TRBV6-1	TRBJ1-2	-
CAWMLGRIGEAFF	TGTGCCTGGATGTTGGGCCGGATAGGCGAAGCTTTCTTT	-	TRBV30	TRBJ1-1	-
CASNQGQVYNSPLHF	TGTGCCAGCAATCAGGGGCAAGTCTATAATTCACCCCTCCACTTT	-	TRBV28	TRBJ1-6	-